One sample yielded the 30 T cell receptor beta chains listed below, sequenced in a study of spatial heterogeneity in lung cancer. Time point indicated: blood at routine non-recurrence follow-up after resection. Unsorted whole RNA of tumor, nontumor lung or frozen PBMC was sequenced. TCRdb used MiXCR to reprocess the 5' RACE reads, holding one entry per CDR3 protein. Counted here are about 52,000 distinct CDR3 sequences, around 6.7% occurring once; the ten biggest clones make up approximately 40%. The sample was PBMCs, taken at follow-up. These receptors were taken from a female donor with early-stage non-small cell lung cancer.

This clonotype occurred a few times. V usage is TRBV7-9 and J usage is TRBJ2-3; D call uncertain. Per germline, CDR1 SEHNR and CDR2 FQNEAQ (reference sequence). V lost 1 base, J lost 8 bases, and 10 bases lay in between. The CDR3 has 13 residues. CDR3 loop: CASSLELTGTQYF. Written as DNA, the CDR3 is TGTGCCAGCAGCTTAGAATTGACCGGTACGCAGTATTTT.

This clonotype occurred many times. The rearrangement uses TRBV18 and TRBJ2-1; D may be TRBD2 (6 bases). The CDR3 has 15 residues. Germline V gene lookup returns CDR1 KGHSH and CDR2 LQKENI. Trimming left V 3 bases short and J 9 bases short, with 18 bases between. The CDR3 nucleotides read TGTGCCAGCTCACCTTGGGGGGTAGACTACGGTGAGCAGTTCTTC. It yields the protein CASSPWGVDYGEQFF.

This clonotype was recorded at least ten times. This sequence joins TRBV28 and TRBJ1-1; unclear D gene. The germline CDR1 and CDR2 sequences are MDHEN and SYDVKM. Trimming pared 5 bases from V and 5 bases from J, leaving 9 bases between. The CDR3 spans 12 residues. The CDR3 protein is CASSPHSTEAFF. The CDR3 nucleotides are TGTGCCAGCAGTCCCCATTCTACTGAAGCTTTCTTT.

There are many counts of this clonotype. V is TRBV7-2 and J is TRBJ1-2, with 7 bases fitting TRBD1. The ends lost 2 bases at V and 7 bases at J; junction bases unmatched: 10. CDR3 length: 15 amino acids. Germline CDR1 and CDR2: SGHTA and FQGNSA. DNA for the CDR3: TGTGCCAGCAGCTTAAGGTGGCAGGGGGGGATTGGCTACACCTTC. It codes for CASSLRWQGGIGYTF.

This clonotype has a count of ten or more. The chain carries TRBV7-2 and TRBJ1-6; D is unclear. V lost 4 bases and J 8 bases, leaving 12 bases between the germline ends. CDR3 length equals 14 residues. Germline CDR1 is SGHTA and CDR2 is FQGNSA. The CDR3 is CASSSTEPYSPLHF. In DNA, the CDR3 is TGTGCCAGCAGCTCTACAGAACCCTATTCACCCCTCCACTTT. Full variable domain (missing parts from reference TRBV7-2 and TRBJ1-6): GAGVSQSPSNKVTEKGKDVELRCDPISGHTALYWYRQSLGQGLEFLIYFQGNSAPDKSGLPSDRFSAERTGGSVSTLTIQRTQQEDSAVYLCASSSTEPYSPLHFGNGTRLTVT.

This clonotype was detected ten times or more. The V call is TRBV5-1, the J call TRBJ2-3; possibly TRBD1 or TRBD2 for D (5 bases each). V was trimmed by 4 bases and J by 5 bases, leaving 20 bases between them. The CDR3 has 16 residues. The germline V gene encodes CDR1 SGHRS and CDR2 YFSETQ. DNA for the CDR3: TGCGCCAGCAGCATATCGGGGCAGGTTGGAGGAGATACGCAGTATTTT. It specifies CASSISGQVGGDTQYF.

There are many counts of this clonotype. The rearrangement links TRBV24-1 to TRBJ1-1; TRBD1 matches 10 bases. With 0 bases clipped from V and 0 bases from J, the junction kept 9 bases outside the gene matches. CDR3 length equals 19 residues. Germline loops: CDR1 KGHDR, CDR2 SFDVKD. The CDR3: CATSDLQGGTGDMNTEAFF. The CDR3 coding sequence is TGTGCCACCAGTGATTTGCAAGGGGGGACAGGGGACATGAACACTGAAGCTTTCTTT.

This clonotype was seen repeatedly, ten times or more. This chain joins TRBV20-1 and TRBJ2-2; a possible D gene is TRBD1 (5 bases). This CDR3 is 16 amino acids long. The germline V gene encodes CDR1 DFQATT and CDR2 SNEGSKA (reference sequence). V dropped 5 bases and J dropped 6 bases, with 22 bases sitting between them. The CDR3 loop is CSASDGQKGPPGELFF. In DNA, the CDR3 is TGCAGTGCTTCCGATGGGCAAAAGGGGCCCCCCGGGGAGCTGTTTTTT.

This clonotype has ten or more counts. This chain uses TRBV12-3 or TRBV12-4 with TRBJ1-1; D unclear. Trimming removed 3 bases from V and 6 bases from J, with 5 bases in between. The length of the CDR3 is 11 residues. The CDR3 here is CASSFYAEAFF. DNA of the CDR3: TGTGCCAGCAGTTTTTACGCTGAAGCTTTCTTT.

At least ten counts were recorded for this clonotype. The chain links TRBV5-1 to TRBJ2-7; 7 nucleotides match TRBD1. The CDR3 covers 16 residues. Germline V gene data show CDR1 as SGHRS and CDR2 as YFSETQ. V lost 1 base and J lost 8; bases outside the gene matches: 15. The CDR3 region is CASSLNSRQGREKQYF. As DNA, the CDR3 is TGCGCCAGCAGCTTGAACTCTCGACAGGGAAGAGAAAAGCAGTACTTC.

This clonotype was counted only a few times. J is TRBJ2-4 and V is TRBV18; 9 bases are a match to TRBD1. The CDR3 length is 16 residues. CDR1 and CDR2 (germline): KGHSH, LQKENI. Trimming at V came to 3 bases and at J to 1 base, leaving 4 bases not matched to a gene. The DNA of the CDR3 is TGTGCCAGCTCACCCGGACAGGGGAACGCCAAAAACATTCAGTACTTC. Encoded protein: CASSPGQGNAKNIQYF. Complete variable domain (other parts from reference TRBV18 and TRBJ2-4): NAGVMQNPRHLVRRRGQEARLRCSPMKGHSHVYWYRQLPEEGLKFMVYLQKENIIDESGMPKERFSAEFPKEGPSILRIQQVVRGDSAAYFCASSPGQGNAKNIQYFGAGTRLSVL.

This clonotype has a count of ten or more. The rearrangement uses TRBV11-2 and TRBJ2-1; 8 nucleotides line up with TRBD1. V trimming: 5 bases; J trimming: 4 bases; junction bases outside the gene matches: 10. The CDR3 runs to 16 residues. Germline loops: CDR1 SGHAT, CDR2 FQNNGV. CDR3 sequence: CASSPGQAPIYNEQFF. The CDR3 nucleotides read TGTGCCAGCAGCCCGGGACAGGCCCCAATATACAATGAGCAGTTCTTC.

The chain has TRBV5-1 and TRBJ2-2; D might be TRBD1 (6 bases). This CDR3 spans 14 amino acids. The ends were cut back, 4 bases at V and 1 base at J, with 8 bases in the middle. The germline V gene has CDR1 SGHRS and CDR2 YFSETQ. CDR3 in DNA: TGCGCCAGCAGCACGGGACAGAACACCGGGGAGCTGTTTTTT. This codes for CASSTGQNTGELFF.

This chain links TRBV2 with TRBJ2-7, with a possible D match to TRBD2 (6 bases). This CDR3 has 15 residues. Trimming took off 1 base at V and 0 bases at J, with 10 bases between the two ends. Germline CDR1 and CDR2: SNHLY and FYNNEI. CDR3 loop: CASSEEGTPSYEQYF. The CDR3 coding sequence is TGTGCCAGCAGTGAAGAGGGGACTCCCTCCTACGAGCAGTACTTC.

The rearrangement joins TRBV20-1 to TRBJ1-3; weak D call: TRBD1 (6 bases). This CDR3 contains 15 residues. The V and J ends lost 6 bases and 0 bases respectively, with 15 bases between them. Per the germline V gene, CDR1 is DFQATT and CDR2 is SNEGSKA (reference sequence). The CDR3 DNA follows: TGCAGTGCGCGATCTACAGGGAACTCTGGAAACACCATATATTTT. This translates into CSARSTGNSGNTIYF.

Ten or more counts support this clonotype. The chain has TRBV7-9 and TRBJ2-3, with 8 positions matching TRBD2. CDR1 is SEHNR and CDR2 is FQNEAQ in the germline V gene (reference sequence). The CDR3 contains 15 residues. Trimming cost V 5 bases and J 4 bases; bases outside gene matches: 8. CDR3 bases: TGTGCCAGCAGCCGCCCCGGGGGGGCCTCAGATACGCAGTATTTT. Its translation is CASSRPGGASDTQYF. The entire variable domain, with the rest obtained from reference TRBV7-9 and TRBJ2-3, is as follows: DTGVSQNPRHKITKRGQNVTFRCDPISEHNRLYWYRQTLGQGPEFLTYFQNEAQLEKSRLLSDRFSAERPKGSFSTLEIQRTEQGDSAMYLCASSRPGGASDTQYFGPGTRLTVL.

The chain employs TRBV20-1 and TRBJ2-7, with D uncertain. Germline CDR1 reads DFQATT; CDR2 reads SNEGSKA (reference sequence). Trimming cost V 6 bases and J 4 bases, with 10 bases left between them. The CDR3 loop spans 11 amino acids. DNA for the CDR3: TGCAGTGCGCCCTTTAGGTACGAGCAGTACTTC. It is translated as CSAPFRYEQYF.

This clonotype has a count of ten or more. The chain is built from TRBV4-3 and TRBJ1-2; 9 bases are shared with TRBD1. Germline loops: CDR1 LGHNA, CDR2 YSLEER. The CDR3 covers 15 residues. The ends lost 0 bases at V and 8 bases at J; junction bases unmatched: 7. Written as DNA, the CDR3 is TGCGCCAGCAGCCAAGATTGGGGACAGGGCGTGGGCTACACCTTC. Translation gives CASSQDWGQGVGYTF.

This chain connects TRBV6-6 to TRBJ1-2; the D gene is possibly TRBD1 (5 bases). Trimming took 8 bases from V and 6 from J, leaving 7 bases between them. The germline V gene encodes CDR1 MNHNY and CDR2 SVGAGI (reference sequence). This CDR3 contains 10 residues. This CDR3 reads CASWGNGYTF. CDR3 in DNA: TGTGCCAGCTGGGGGAATGGCTACACCTTC.

The CDR3 loop reads CASSPGLAGGPSYEQYF. CDR3 DNA: TGTGCCAGCAGCCCGGGACTAGCGGGGGGGCCCTCCTACGAGCAGTACTTC. The chain employs TRBV7-6 and TRBJ2-7; 16 nucleotides align to TRBD2. Germline V gene sequence: CDR1 SGHVS, CDR2 FNYEAQ. The CDR3 contains 17 residues. The V and J ends lost 5 bases and 0 bases, in that order; junction bases with no gene match: 4.

This clonotype was detected many times. The V gene is TRBV21-1, the J gene TRBJ2-7; the table gives TRBD1 as D, unverified against the DNA. TRBV21-1 is flagged as a pseudogene. The CDR3 length is 15 residues. The chain's CDR3 is CAISKGQGEADEQYF. DNA of the CDR3: TGTGCCATCTCGAAGGGACAGGGTGAGGCCGACGAGCAGTACTTC.

This clonotype was recorded many times. The chain joins TRBV10-3 to TRBJ1-5, with no clear D. The length of the CDR3 is 12 residues. V was shortened by 2 bases and J by 12 bases, with 11 bases between the two germline ends. From germline, CDR1 is ENHRY and CDR2 SYGVKD. The CDR3 nucleotides are TGTGCCATCAGTGAGAGTTTGAGGGTCCAGCATTTT. This gives the protein CAISESLRVQHF.

The sample holds many counts of this clonotype. The chain links TRBV19 to TRBJ2-3; D is unresolved. V was shortened by 6 bases and J by 4 bases, with 8 bases between the two germline ends. Germline CDR1 reads LNHDA; CDR2 reads SQIVND (reference sequence). The CDR3 totals 12 residues. The CDR3 DNA sequence: TGTGCCAGTAGCACCGGAGCAGATACGCAGTATTTT. Its translation: CASSTGADTQYF. The variable domain in full, with the rest retrieved from reference TRBV19 and TRBJ2-3, is DGGITQSPKYLFRKEGQNVTLSCEQNLNHDAMYWYRQDPGQGLRLIYYSQIVNDFQKGDIAEGYSVSREKKESFPLTVTSAQKNPTAFYLCASSTGADTQYFGPGTRLTVL.

At least ten counts were recorded for this clonotype. The chain uses TRBV5-1 and TRBJ1-1, with a weak D call TRBD1 (6 bases). Between the trimmed V and J ends, which lost 1 base and 6 bases, there was a span of 19 bases. CDR1 and CDR2 (germline): SGHRS, YFSETQ. The CDR3 is 16 amino acids. This CDR3 reads CASSLIASGGHAEAFF. Here the CDR3 DNA reads TGCGCCAGCAGCTTGATCGCCTCTGGGGGCCATGCTGAAGCTTTCTTT. The whole variable domain, filled in from reference TRBV5-1 and TRBJ1-1, reads KAGVTQTPRYLIKTRGQQVTLSCSPISGHRSVSWYQQTPGQGLQFLFEYFSETQRNKGNFPGRFSGRQFSNSRSEMNVSTLELGDSALYLCASSLIASGGHAEAFFGQGTRLTVV.

This clonotype was counted ten times or more. V is TRBV2 and J is TRBJ1-6; D perhaps matches TRBD1 (6 bases). The V gene's germline CDR1 is SNHLY and CDR2 FYNNEI. The germline V and J ends were trimmed by 6 bases and 10 bases, with 16 bases remaining between them. The CDR3 spans 14 residues. This chain's CDR3 is CASSAREGESPLHF. As DNA, the CDR3 is TGTGCCAGCAGCGCCCGGGAGGGGGAATCACCCCTCCACTTT.

V and J are TRBV11-2 and TRBJ1-5; no definite D call. V was pared by 5 bases and J by 5 bases, with 13 bases between. CDR3 length: 14 amino acids. CDR1 is SGHAT and CDR2 is FQNNGV in the germline V gene. As DNA, the CDR3 is TGTGCCAGCAGCCCCCTACGGCGTGATCAGCCCCAGCATTTT. Translation gives CASSPLRRDQPQHF.

This clonotype was counted only a few times. The gene calls are TRBV6-5 and TRBJ2-7, with TRBD2 identical over 16 bases. The CDR3 totals 20 residues. Germline V gene data show CDR1 as MNHEY and CDR2 as SVGAGI. After removal of 4 bases from V and 0 bases from J, the junction contained 12 bases not matched to a gene. CDR3 DNA: TGTGCCAGCAGTTTAGTACCACCGGGACTAGCGGGGGGGGACTCCTACGAGCAGTACTTC. It is translated as CASSLVPPGLAGGDSYEQYF.

In this sample, this clonotype turned up many times. The junction differs from germline at one of its ends, possibly a read error. The chain joins TRBV5-1 to TRBJ1-2; TRBD1 might be the D (5 bases). Looked up from germline, CDR1 is SGHRS and CDR2 is YFSETQ. The CDR3 loop spans 15 amino acids. The CDR3 region has the DNA TGCGCCAGCAGGTTGGTGGGGGTGACCAACTATGGCTACACCTTC. Its translation: CASRLVGVTNYGYTF.

This clonotype was detected ten times or more. The chain links TRBV10-3 to TRBJ2-5; 7 bases are shared with TRBD2. The CDR3 loop spans 16 amino acids. The V gene's germline CDR1 is ENHRY and CDR2 SYGVKD. Trimming took 5 bases from V and 13 from J; bases not matched to a gene: 22. For the CDR3, the DNA is TGTGCCATCAGTAACCCAGTTTACGGGGCGGGGGATTATCCGTACTTC. This encodes CAISNPVYGAGDYPYF.

The V gene is TRBV7-2, the J gene TRBJ2-7; 8 nucleotides match TRBD1. CDR1 and CDR2 (germline): SGHTA, FQGNSA. The CDR3 covers 15 residues. After removal of 2 bases from V and 0 bases from J, the junction contained 3 bases not matched to a gene. CDR3 nucleotides: TGTGCCAGCAGCTTAAGCACAGGGGGCTCCTACGAGCAGTACTTC. Translating gives CASSLSTGGSYEQYF.